This section outlines one T cell receptor (beta chain) sequence together with its context. This CDR3 region has 18 residues. Losses at the gene ends were 1 base for V and 7 bases for J; bases not matched to a gene: 14. Germline V gene lookup returns CDR1 SGHTA and CDR2 FQGNSA. These data belong to a study of T cell changes during pregnancy in multiple sclerosis. Clones were sequenced by immunoSEQ multiplex PCR, and TCRdb holds only the in-frame ones, with some missing. The sample has around 59,000 clones; about 91% are singletons. The chain joins TRBV7-2 to TRBJ2-1; 9 nucleotides match TRBD2. The sequenced sample was CD4+ T cells from peripheral blood mononuclear cells, obtained in the first trimester of pregnancy. This clonotype originated in a female donor with multiple sclerosis, enrolled in a pregnancy study. The CDR3 here is CASSLVRAGGGGSNEQFF. CDR3 in DNA: TGTGCCAGCAGCTTAGTAAGGGCCGGCGGGGGGGGAAGTAATGAGCAGTTCTTC.